One and the same sample provided the 7 T cell receptor beta chains below, sequenced in a study of post-analysis software for immune sequencing data. Broader study findings: Patients showed TRBV5-6, TRBV5-1 and TRBV20-1 among a few TRBV segments more frequent than in controls.

These receptors have no identified antigens. Unique molecular identifiers tagged the TCR beta cDNA libraries. TCRdb re-called the PCR reads through MiXCR, storing one row per CDR3 protein. The sample carries about 200,000 distinct CDR3 sequences, roughly 30% recorded once. The specimen was blood. The source of these receptors is a girl aged 2 to 17 with multiple sclerosis.

V is TRBV20-1 and J is TRBJ2-1; 7 bases match TRBD1. CDR1 is DFQATT and CDR2 is SNEGSKA in the germline V gene (reference sequence). The CDR3 totals 14 residues. The V segment lost 4 bases and the J segment 3 bases; nucleotides outside the gene matches: 6. The CDR3 DNA sequence: TGCAGTGCTACCGGGACAGAGATCTACAATGAGCAGTTCTTC. It codes for CSATGTEIYNEQFF.

The chain is built from TRBV6-1 and TRBJ2-5; 14 bases fit TRBD2. V shed 5 bases and J 5 bases; nucleotides not matched to a gene: 7. The CDR3 contains 16 residues. Germline V lookup: CDR1 MNHNS, CDR2 SASEGT. CDR3 nucleotides: TGTGCCAGCAGTAGAGGGACTAGCGGGGGTAGGGAGACCCAGTACTTC. Amino acids: CASSRGTSGGRETQYF.

The chain combines TRBV5-1 with TRBJ2-3; 7 nucleotides match TRBD2. With 6 bases clipped from V and 2 bases from J, the junction kept 9 bases outside the gene matches. The CDR3 loop spans 15 amino acids. Germline CDR1 SGHRS, CDR2 YFSETQ. CDR3 protein: CASIPGAGTTDTQYF. In DNA form, the CDR3 reads TGCGCCAGCATCCCAGGAGCGGGGACCACAGATACGCAGTATTTT.

About this clonotype: This may come from a read error, since a much larger clone is one base off. This chain connects TRBV12-3 or TRBV12-4 to TRBJ2-1; D perhaps matches TRBD1 (5 bases). This CDR3 contains 11 residues. The CDR3 loop is CAGSFRGEQFF. Written as DNA, the CDR3 is TGTGCCGGCAGTTTTAGGGGTGAGCAGTTCTTC.

This clonotype was seen ten or more times. The V call is TRBV28, the J call TRBJ1-2, with unresolved D. This CDR3 has 11 amino acids. V shed 5 bases and J shed 7 bases, with 8 bases lying between them. The germline V gene has CDR1 MDHEN and CDR2 SYDVKM. The CDR3 DNA is TGTGCCAGCAGTCTGTATGGTGGCTACACCTTC. Its protein product is CASSLYGGYTF.

Regarding this clonotype: A read error may explain this, as a much larger clone is one base away. This chain connects TRBV3-1 to TRBJ2-7, with 8 bases that match TRBD2. The CDR3 covers 15 residues. Trimming at V came to 4 bases and at J to 2 bases, leaving 7 bases not matched to a gene. Germline V gene sequence: CDR1 LGHDT, CDR2 YNNKEL (reference sequence). CDR3 amino acids: CASSLKTSDPYEQYV. The CDR3 DNA reads as TGTGCCAGCAGCCTTAAGACTAGCGACCCCTACGAGCAGTACGTC.

The chain joins TRBV6-2 or TRBV6-3 to TRBJ2-5; tentatively, D is TRBD2 (5 bases). This CDR3 comprises 13 residues. V was cut by 6 bases and J by 5 bases, with 13 bases left in between. CDR1 is MNHEY, CDR2 SVGEGT, per germline. CDR3 region: CASRVLGKETQYF. The CDR3 nucleotides read TGTGCCAGCAGGGTACTAGGGAAGGAGACCCAGTACTTC.